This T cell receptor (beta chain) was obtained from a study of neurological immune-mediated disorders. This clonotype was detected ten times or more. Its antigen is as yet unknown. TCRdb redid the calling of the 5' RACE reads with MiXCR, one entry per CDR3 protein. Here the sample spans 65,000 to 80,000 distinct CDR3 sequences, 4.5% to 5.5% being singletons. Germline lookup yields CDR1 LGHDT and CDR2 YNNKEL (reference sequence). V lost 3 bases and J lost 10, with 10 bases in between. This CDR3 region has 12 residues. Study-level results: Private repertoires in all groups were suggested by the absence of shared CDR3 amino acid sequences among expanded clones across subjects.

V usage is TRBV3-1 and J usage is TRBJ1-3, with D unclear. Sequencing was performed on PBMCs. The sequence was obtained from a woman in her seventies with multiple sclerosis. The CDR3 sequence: CASSHTPGTIYF. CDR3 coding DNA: TGTGCCAGCAGCCATACTCCGGGGACCATATATTTT. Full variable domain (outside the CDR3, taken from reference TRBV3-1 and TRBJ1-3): DTAVSQTPKYLVTQMGNDKSIKCEQNLGHDTMYWYKQDSKKFLKIMFSYNNKELIINETVPNRFSPKSPDKAHLNLHINSLELGDSAVYFCASSHTPGTIYFGEGSWLTVV.